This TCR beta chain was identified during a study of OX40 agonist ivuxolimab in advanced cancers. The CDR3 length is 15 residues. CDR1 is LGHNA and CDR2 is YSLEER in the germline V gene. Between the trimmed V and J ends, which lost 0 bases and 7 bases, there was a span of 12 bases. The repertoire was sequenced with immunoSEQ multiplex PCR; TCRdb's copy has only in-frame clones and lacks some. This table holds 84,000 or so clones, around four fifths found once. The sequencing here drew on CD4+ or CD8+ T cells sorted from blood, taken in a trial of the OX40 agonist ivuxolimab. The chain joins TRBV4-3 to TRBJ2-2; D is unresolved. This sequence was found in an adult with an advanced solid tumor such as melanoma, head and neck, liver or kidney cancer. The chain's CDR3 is CASSQDPTSDGELFF. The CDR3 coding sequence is TGCGCCAGCAGCCAAGACCCAACGAGCGACGGGGAGCTGTTTTTT.